One and the same sample provided the 5 T cell receptor beta chains below, sequenced in a study of cytomegalovirus exposure and HLA in healthy donors. Amplification used 60 Vbeta primers and 13 Jbeta primers. Assay used: immunoSEQ multiplex PCR; TCRdb lists only in-frame clones, some missing. In the table there are roughly 180,000 clones, roughly 77% of which are singletons. Sequencing input: PBMCs. The receptor set was obtained from a woman in her forties in good health and CMV-seropositive.

V and J are TRBV5-4 and TRBJ2-4; 9 nucleotides match TRBD1. The CDR3 contains 14 residues. V gave up 4 bases and J gave up 1 base; unmatched junction bases: 0. Germline loops: CDR1 SGHNT, CDR2 YYREEE (reference sequence). The CDR3 loop is CASSGQGAKNIQYF. DNA of the CDR3: TGTGCCAGCAGCGGACAGGGGGCCAAAAACATTCAGTACTTC. Combining the CDR3 with reference TRBV5-4 and TRBJ2-4 gives the whole variable domain ETGVTQSPTHLIKTRGQQVTLRCSSQSGHNTVSWYQQALGQGPQFIFQYYREEENGRGNFPPRFSGLQFPNYSSELNVNALELDDSALYLCASSGQGAKNIQYFGAGTRLSVL.

V and J are TRBV7-9 and TRBJ2-7; TRBD2 matches at 13 bases. This CDR3 has 16 amino acids. Germline assignment: CDR1 SEHNR and CDR2 FQNEAQ (reference sequence). The ends lost 4 bases at V and 6 bases at J; junction bases unmatched: 9. The CDR3, as DNA: TGTGCCAGCAGCTCGTATTGGACTAGCGGGAGCATCGAGCAGTACTTC. Its protein product is CASSSYWTSGSIEQYF. Full variable domain (rest looked up from reference TRBV7-9 and TRBJ2-7): DTGVSQNPRHKITKRGQNVTFRCDPISEHNRLYWYRQTLGQGPEFLTYFQNEAQLEKSRLLSDRFSAERPKGSFSTLEIQRTEQGDSAMYLCASSSYWTSGSIEQYFGPGTRLTVT.

V is TRBV7-2 and J is TRBJ1-5; D gene unclear. The germline gives CDR1 SGHTA, CDR2 FQGNSA. V lost 1 base to trimming and J lost 2 bases, with 6 bases between them. The CDR3 has 14 amino acids. CDR3: CASSLERRNQPQHF. CDR3 sequence (DNA): TGTGCCAGCAGCTTAGAGAGGCGCAATCAGCCCCAGCATTTT. The full variable domain, rest sourced from reference TRBV7-2 and TRBJ1-5, is GAGVSQSPSNKVTEKGKDVELRCDPISGHTALYWYRQSLGQGLEFLIYFQGNSAPDKSGLPSDRFSAERTGGSVSTLTIQRTQQEDSAVYLCASSLERRNQPQHFGDGTRLSIL.

The V and J genes are TRBV9 and TRBJ1-4; D unresolved. The germline V gene has CDR1 SGDLS and CDR2 YYNGEE. This CDR3 contains 13 residues. V was pared by 3 bases and J by 7 bases, with 10 bases between. The CDR3 DNA sequence: TGTGCCAGCAGCGGCCGGCGGGGTGAAAAACTGTTTTTT. It encodes CASSGRRGEKLFF.

V and J are TRBV18 and TRBJ2-2; the D gene is possibly TRBD1 (5 bases). Per the germline V gene, CDR1 is KGHSH and CDR2 is LQKENI. Trimming stripped 0 bases from V and 2 bases from J, with 13 bases between. This CDR3 comprises 17 residues. The CDR3 DNA reads as TGTGCCAGCTCACCACCGGTCCCAGGGCCAAACACCGGGGAGCTGTTTTTT. Translating it yields CASSPPVPGPNTGELFF.